This is a list of T cell receptor beta chains from one sample in a study of blood T cell repertoires in COVID-19. Some clones are missing from TCRdb's copy, which holds only in-frame ones; the method was immunoSEQ multiplex PCR. The sample includes around 250,000 clones, about 86% of them seen just once. The sequencing sample was made of peripheral blood. The source is a man aged 35 to 55 with active or convalescent COVID-19. Each CDR3 is given with its conserved first and last residue. A D gene is named only where the DNA matches it firmly. Size is stated for part of the rows, as once, few or many counts, or as a class when the clone is expanded.

TRBJ1-5	TRBV19	.	.	TGTGCCAGTAGTGAGAGGTCCCCAGATAGCAATCAGCCCCAGCATTTT	CASSERSPDSNQPQHF
TRBJ1-2	TRBV7-6	TRBD1	few	TGTGCCAGCAGCAGCCGGACAGGGGACGGCTACACCTTC	CASSSRTGDGYTF
TRBJ1-1	TRBV7-3	.	.	TGTGCCAGCAGCTTCGCGGCGGTGAACACTGAAGCTTTCTTT	CASSFAAVNTEAFF
TRBJ1-4	TRBV6-6	TRBD1	.	TGTGCCAGCACAAAGACAGGGGGAGATGAAAAACTGTTTTTT	CASTKTGGDEKLFF
TRBJ2-6	TRBV5-4	.	.	TGTGCCAGCAGTTATACAGGGATGGGGGCCAACGTCCTGACTTTC	CASSYTGMGANVLTF
TRBJ2-2	TRBV29-1	TRBD1	.	TGCAGCGCCCGGACAGGGCCCAACACCGGGGAGCTGTTTTTT	CSARTGPNTGELFF
TRBJ1-2	TRBV7-2	TRBD1	.	TGTGCCAGCAGCCCGACAGGGCTCGGCTATGGCTACACCTTC	CASSPTGLGYGYTF
TRBJ1-1	TRBV28	.	.	TGTGCCTCCCACAGGAACACTGAAGCTTTCTTT	CASHRNTEAFF
TRBJ1-1	TRBV6-5	.	.	TGTGCCAGCATACGTAGGAACACTGAAGCTTTCTTT	CASIRRNTEAFF
TRBJ1-4	TRBV2	TRBD1	.	TGTGCCGGACACAGGGGTGGCGAAAAACTGTTTTTT	CAGHRGGEKLFF
TRBJ2-7	TRBV4-1	TRBD1	once	TGCGCCAGCAGCCAACACTCCGGGACAGGGTTCTACGAGCAGTACTTC	CASSQHSGTGFYEQYF
TRBJ1-4	TRBV15	TRBD1	.	TGTGCCACCAGCAGAGATTATTGGGACAGGGAAGGAAAACTGTTTTTT	CATSRDYWDREGKLFF
TRBJ2-1	TRBV10-1	.	.	TGCGCCAGCAGTATTAAGGGGTTAGGTGAGCAGTTCTTC	CASSIKGLGEQFF
TRBJ1-5	TRBV9	.	.	TGTGCCAGCAGCCCCGAGGTTAGCAATCAGCCCCAGCATTTT	CASSPEVSNQPQHF
TRBJ1-6	TRBV7-6	TRBD1	.	TGTGCCAGCAGCCCAGGACAGGGTGGAAATTCAGCCCTCCACTTT	CASSPGQGGNSALHF
TRBJ1-4	TRBV4-1	TRBD1	.	TGCGCCAGCAGCCGGGACAGTTTCGGGCGAGGGGAAAAACTGTTTTTT	CASSRDSFGRGEKLFF
TRBJ2-5	TRBV18	.	.	TGTGCCAGCTCACCACGGGGCAACCAAGAGACCCAGTACTTC	CASSPRGNQETQYF
TRBJ1-2	TRBV5-4	TRBD1	.	TGTGCCAGCAGCCGGGCAGGGGGTACGGATGGCTACACCTTC	CASSRAGGTDGYTF
TRBJ1-4	TRBV7-2	.	.	TGTGCCAGCAGCGTCTCTGTGGGAGTGGGTAATGAAAAACTGTTTTTT	CASSVSVGVGNEKLFF
TRBJ2-5	TRBV11-1	TRBD1	.	TGTGCCAGCAGCTACGACAGGGGCTACCAAGAGACCCAGTACTTC	CASSYDRGYQETQYF
TRBJ2-7	TRBV11-2	TRBD2	.	TGTGCCAGCAGCTCTGGAAGCGGGAGGGGCAACGAGCAGTACTTC	CASSSGSGRGNEQYF
TRBJ1-6	TRBV30	.	.	TGTGCCTGGAGTCGTGGCGGAAATTCACCCCTCCACTTT	CAWSRGGNSPLHF
TRBJ2-7	TRBV5-1	.	.	TGCGCCAGCTCCTCATCGGGGGACTGGTACGAGCAGTACTTC	CASSSSGDWYEQYF
TRBJ1-6	TRBV18	.	.	TGTGCCAGCTCACCAGCTTTACAGGAAACACCCCTCCACTTT	CASSPALQETPLHF
TRBJ1-5	TRBV7-2	.	.	TGTGCCAGCAGCTTAGCGGGGGGGCAGGGTCAGCCCCAGCATTTT	CASSLAGGQGQPQHF
TRBJ2-2	TRBV24-1	.	.	TGTGCCACCAGTGATTTGGCAGGGTTCATCACCGGGGAGCTGTTTTTT	CATSDLAGFITGELFF